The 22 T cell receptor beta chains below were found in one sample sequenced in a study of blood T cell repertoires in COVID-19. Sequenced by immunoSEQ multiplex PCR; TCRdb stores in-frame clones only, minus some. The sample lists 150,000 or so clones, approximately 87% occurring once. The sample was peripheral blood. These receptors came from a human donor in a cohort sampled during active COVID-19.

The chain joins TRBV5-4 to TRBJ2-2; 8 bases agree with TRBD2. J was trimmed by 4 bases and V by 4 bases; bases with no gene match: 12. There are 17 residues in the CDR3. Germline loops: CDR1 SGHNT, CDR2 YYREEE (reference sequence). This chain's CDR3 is CASSPRGGGGITGELFF. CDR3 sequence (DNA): TGTGCCAGCAGCCCACGGGGTGGCGGGGGGATCACCGGGGAGCTGTTTTTT.

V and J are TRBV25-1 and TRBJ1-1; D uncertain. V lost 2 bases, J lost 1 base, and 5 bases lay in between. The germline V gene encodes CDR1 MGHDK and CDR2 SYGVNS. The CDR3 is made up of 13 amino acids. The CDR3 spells CASSERGNTEAFF. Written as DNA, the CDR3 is TGTGCCAGCAGTGAACGCGGGAACACTGAAGCTTTCTTT.

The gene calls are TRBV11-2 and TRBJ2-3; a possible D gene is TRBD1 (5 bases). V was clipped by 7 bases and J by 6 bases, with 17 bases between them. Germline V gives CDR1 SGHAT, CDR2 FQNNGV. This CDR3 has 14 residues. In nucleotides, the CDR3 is TGTGCCAGCACCCTGGGGCTCCTTAGGGATACGCAGTATTTT. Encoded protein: CASTLGLLRDTQYF. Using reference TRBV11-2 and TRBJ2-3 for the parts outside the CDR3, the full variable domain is EAGVAQSPRYKIIEKRQSVAFWCNPISGHATLYWYQQILGQGPKLLIQFQNNGVVDDSQLPKDRFSAERLKGVDSTLKIQPAKLEDSAVYLCASTLGLLRDTQYFGPGTRLTVL.

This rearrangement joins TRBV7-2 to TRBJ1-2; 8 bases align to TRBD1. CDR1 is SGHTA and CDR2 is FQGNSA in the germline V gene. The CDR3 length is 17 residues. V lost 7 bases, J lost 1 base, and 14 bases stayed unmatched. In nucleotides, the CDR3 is TGTGCCAGCACCCCGGGACAGGCCTTTACCTTTAACTATGGCTACACCTTC. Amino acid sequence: CASTPGQAFTFNYGYTF.

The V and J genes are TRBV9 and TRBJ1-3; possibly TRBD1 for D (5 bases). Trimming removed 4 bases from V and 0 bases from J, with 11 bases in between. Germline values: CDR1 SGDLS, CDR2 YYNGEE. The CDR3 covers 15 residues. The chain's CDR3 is CASSKGATSGNTIYF. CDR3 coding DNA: TGTGCCAGCAGCAAAGGGGCGACCTCTGGAAACACCATATATTTT.

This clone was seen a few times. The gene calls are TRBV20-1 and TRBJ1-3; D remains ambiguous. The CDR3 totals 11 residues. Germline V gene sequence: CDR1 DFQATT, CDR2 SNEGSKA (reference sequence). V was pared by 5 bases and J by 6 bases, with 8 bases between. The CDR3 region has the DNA TGCAGTGCTTTAGACAAAAACACCATATATTTT. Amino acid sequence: CSALDKNTIYF.

CDR3 coding DNA: TGTGCCAGCTCACCGGACACAGGGGGCGGTGACTATGGCTACACCTTC. It codes for CASSPDTGGGDYGYTF. The chain joins TRBV18 to TRBJ1-2; TRBD1 matches at 9 bases. Unmatched junction bases numbered 8, after V lost 3 bases and J lost 3 bases. Germline V gives CDR1 KGHSH, CDR2 LQKENI. The CDR3 spans 16 residues. The full variable domain, with the rest looked up from reference TRBV18 and TRBJ1-2, is NAGVMQNPRHLVRRRGQEARLRCSPMKGHSHVYWYRQLPEEGLKFMVYLQKENIIDESGMPKERFSAEFPKEGPSILRIQQVVRGDSAAYFCASSPDTGGGDYGYTFGSGTRLTVV.

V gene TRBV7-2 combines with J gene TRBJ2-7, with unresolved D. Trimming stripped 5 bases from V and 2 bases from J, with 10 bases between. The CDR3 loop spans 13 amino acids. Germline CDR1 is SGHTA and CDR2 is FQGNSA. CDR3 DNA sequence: TGTGCCAGCAGCGCGGCCACTCCCTACGAGCAGTACTTC. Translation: CASSAATPYEQYF.

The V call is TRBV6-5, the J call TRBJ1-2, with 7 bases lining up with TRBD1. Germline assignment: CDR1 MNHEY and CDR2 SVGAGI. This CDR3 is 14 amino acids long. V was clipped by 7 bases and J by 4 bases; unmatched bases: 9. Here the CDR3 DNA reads TGTGCCAGCACCCGGGACAGAATTACCTATGGCTACACCTTC. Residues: CASTRDRITYGYTF.

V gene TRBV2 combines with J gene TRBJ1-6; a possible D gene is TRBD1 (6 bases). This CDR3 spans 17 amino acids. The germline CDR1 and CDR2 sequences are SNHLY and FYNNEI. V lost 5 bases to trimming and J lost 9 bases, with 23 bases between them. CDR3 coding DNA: TGTGCCAGCAGTCGTTCCGGTCCCACAGGGTGGAGTTCACCCCTCCACTTT. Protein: CASSRSGPTGWSSPLHF.

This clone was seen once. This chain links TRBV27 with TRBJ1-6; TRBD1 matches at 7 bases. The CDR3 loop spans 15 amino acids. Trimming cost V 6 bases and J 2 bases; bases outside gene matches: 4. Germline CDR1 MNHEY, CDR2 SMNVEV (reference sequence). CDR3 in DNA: TGTGCCAGCAGCAGGACAGGCCCCTATAATTCACCCCTCCACTTT. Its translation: CASSRTGPYNSPLHF.

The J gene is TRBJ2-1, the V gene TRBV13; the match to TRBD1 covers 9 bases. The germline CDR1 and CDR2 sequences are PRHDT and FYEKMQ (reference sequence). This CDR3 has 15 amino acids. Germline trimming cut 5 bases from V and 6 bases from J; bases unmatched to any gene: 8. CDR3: CASSPPGQGFNEQFF. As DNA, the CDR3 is TGTGCCAGCAGCCCACCGGGACAGGGCTTCAATGAGCAGTTCTTC. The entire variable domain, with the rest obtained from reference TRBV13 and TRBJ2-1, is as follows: AAGVIQSPRHLIKEKRETATLKCYPIPRHDTVYWYQQGPGQDPQFLISFYEKMQSDKGSIPDRFSAQQFSDYHSELNMSSLELGDSALYFCASSPPGQGFNEQFFGPGTRLTVL.

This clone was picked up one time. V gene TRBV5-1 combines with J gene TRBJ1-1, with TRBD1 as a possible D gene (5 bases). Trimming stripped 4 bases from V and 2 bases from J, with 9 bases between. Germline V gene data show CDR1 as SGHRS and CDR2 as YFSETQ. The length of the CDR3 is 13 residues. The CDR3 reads CASSQTVNTEAFF. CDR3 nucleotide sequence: TGCGCCAGCAGCCAGACAGTAAACACTGAAGCTTTCTTT. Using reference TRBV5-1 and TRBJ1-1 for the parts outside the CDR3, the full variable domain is KAGVTQTPRYLIKTRGQQVTLSCSPISGHRSVSWYQQTPGQGLQFLFEYFSETQRNKGNFPGRFSGRQFSNSRSEMNVSTLELGDSALYLCASSQTVNTEAFFGQGTRLTVV.

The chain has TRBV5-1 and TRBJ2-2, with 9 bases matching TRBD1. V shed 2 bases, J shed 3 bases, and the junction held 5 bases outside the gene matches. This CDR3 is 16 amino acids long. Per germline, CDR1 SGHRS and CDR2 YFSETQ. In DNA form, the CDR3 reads TGCGCCAGCAGCTTTCCGGGACAGGGATACACCGGGGAGCTGTTTTTT. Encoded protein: CASSFPGQGYTGELFF.

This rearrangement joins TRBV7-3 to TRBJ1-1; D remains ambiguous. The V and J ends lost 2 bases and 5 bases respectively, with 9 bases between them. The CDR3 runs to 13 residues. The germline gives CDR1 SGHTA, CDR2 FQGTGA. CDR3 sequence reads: CASSLVRGTEAFF. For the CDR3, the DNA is TGTGCCAGCAGCTTAGTCCGGGGTACTGAAGCTTTCTTT.

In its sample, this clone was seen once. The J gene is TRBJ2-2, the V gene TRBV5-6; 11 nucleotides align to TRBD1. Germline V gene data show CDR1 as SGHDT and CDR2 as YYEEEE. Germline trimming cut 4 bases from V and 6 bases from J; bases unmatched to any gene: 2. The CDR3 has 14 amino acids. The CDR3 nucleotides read TGTGCCAGCAGCAGGGACAGGGGGGCCGGGGAGCTGTTTTTT. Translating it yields CASSRDRGAGELFF.

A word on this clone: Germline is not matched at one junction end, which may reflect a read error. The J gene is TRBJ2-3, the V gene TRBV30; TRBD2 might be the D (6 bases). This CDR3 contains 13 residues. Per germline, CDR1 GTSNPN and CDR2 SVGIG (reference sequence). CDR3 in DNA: TGTGCCCGGAGGGCGGGCCGCACAGATACGCAGTATTTT. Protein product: CARRAGRTDTQYF.

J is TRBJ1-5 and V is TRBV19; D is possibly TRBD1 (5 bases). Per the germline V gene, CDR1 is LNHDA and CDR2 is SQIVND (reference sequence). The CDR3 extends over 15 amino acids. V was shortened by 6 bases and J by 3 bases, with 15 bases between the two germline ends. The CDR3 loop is CASSTDQGLNQPQHF. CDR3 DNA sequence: TGTGCCAGTAGCACGGACCAGGGCCTCAATCAGCCCCAGCATTTT.

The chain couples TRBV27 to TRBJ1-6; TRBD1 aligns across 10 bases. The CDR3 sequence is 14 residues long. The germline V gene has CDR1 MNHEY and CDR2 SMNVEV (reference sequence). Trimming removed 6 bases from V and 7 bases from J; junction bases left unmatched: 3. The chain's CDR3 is CASRTGQGNSPLHF. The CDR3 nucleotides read TGTGCCAGCAGGACGGGACAGGGGAATTCACCCCTCCACTTT.

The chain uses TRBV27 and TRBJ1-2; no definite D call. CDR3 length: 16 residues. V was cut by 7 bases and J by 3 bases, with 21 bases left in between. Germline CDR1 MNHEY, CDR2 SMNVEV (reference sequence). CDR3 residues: CASTSSLLGRDYGYTF. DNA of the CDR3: TGTGCCAGCACATCCTCATTACTGGGGAGGGACTATGGCTACACCTTC.

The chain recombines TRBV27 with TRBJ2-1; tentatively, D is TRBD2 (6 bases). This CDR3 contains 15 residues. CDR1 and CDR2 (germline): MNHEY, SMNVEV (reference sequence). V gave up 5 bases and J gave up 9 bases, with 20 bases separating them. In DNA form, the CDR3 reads TGTGCCAGCAGTCCGCGGCCTAGCGTCGCTATTGAGCAGTTCTTC. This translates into CASSPRPSVAIEQFF.

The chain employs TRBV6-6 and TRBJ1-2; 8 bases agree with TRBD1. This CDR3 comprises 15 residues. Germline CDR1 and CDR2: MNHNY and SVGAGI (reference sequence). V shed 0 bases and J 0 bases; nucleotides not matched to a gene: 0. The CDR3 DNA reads TGTGCCAGCAGTTACTCACAGGGGGCTAACTATGGCTACACCTTC. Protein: CASSYSQGANYGYTF.